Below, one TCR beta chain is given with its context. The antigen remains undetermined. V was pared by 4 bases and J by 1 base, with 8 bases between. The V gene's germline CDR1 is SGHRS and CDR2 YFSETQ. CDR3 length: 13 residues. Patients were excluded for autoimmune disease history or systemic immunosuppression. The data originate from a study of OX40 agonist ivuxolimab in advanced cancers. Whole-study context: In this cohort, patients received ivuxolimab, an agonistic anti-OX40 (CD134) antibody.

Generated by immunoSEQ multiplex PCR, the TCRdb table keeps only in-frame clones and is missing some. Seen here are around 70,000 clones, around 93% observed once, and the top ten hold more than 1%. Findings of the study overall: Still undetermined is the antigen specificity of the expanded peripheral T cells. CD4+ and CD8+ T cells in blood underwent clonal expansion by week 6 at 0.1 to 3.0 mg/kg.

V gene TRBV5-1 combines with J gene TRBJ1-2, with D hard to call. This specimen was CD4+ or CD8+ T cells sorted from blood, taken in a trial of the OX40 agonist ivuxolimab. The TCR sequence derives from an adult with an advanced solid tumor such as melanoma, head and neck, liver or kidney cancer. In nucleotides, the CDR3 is TGCGCCAGCAGCCAGGACGATAACTATGGCTACACCTTC. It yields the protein CASSQDDNYGYTF.